These 3 T cell receptor beta chains were sequenced from one sample in a study of blood T cell repertoires in COVID-19. Method: immunoSEQ multiplex PCR; TCRdb's copy keeps in-frame clones and lacks some. The table records some 160,000 clones, roughly nine tenths of them present only once. Sequencing used peripheral blood. The receptors were sampled from a woman in her sixties with active COVID-19.

The chain combines TRBV19 with TRBJ2-3, with 7 bases that match TRBD2. Germline V gene data show CDR1 as LNHDA and CDR2 as SQIVND (reference sequence). This CDR3 has 14 residues. Trimming at V came to 6 bases and at J to 3 bases, leaving 6 bases not matched to a gene. The CDR3 DNA sequence: TGTGCCAGTAGAAGCGGGACTCGTACAGATACGCAGTATTTT. Encoded protein: CASRSGTRTDTQYF.

The V gene is TRBV9, the J gene TRBJ2-3, with TRBD2 matching 12 bases. CDR1 and CDR2 (germline): SGDLS, YYNGEE. V trimming: 5 bases; J trimming: 4 bases; junction bases outside the gene matches: 5. The CDR3 is 15 residues long. The CDR3 sequence: CASRASGRVADTQYF. The CDR3 DNA reads TGTGCCAGCAGAGCTAGCGGGAGGGTCGCAGATACGCAGTATTTT.

This clone was seen just once. The chain is built from TRBV5-1 and TRBJ1-1, with TRBD1 matching 9 bases. V dropped 0 bases and J dropped 1; count of bases not matched to a gene: 4. This CDR3 has 16 residues. Germline loops: CDR1 SGHRS, CDR2 YFSETQ. CDR3 loop: CASSLGVTGGNTEAFF. The CDR3 DNA reads TGCGCCAGCAGCTTGGGAGTGACAGGGGGGAACACTGAAGCTTTCTTT.